This is a list of T cell receptor beta chains from one sample in a study of blood T cells in healthy people across ages. TCRdb re-called the 5' RACE reads through MiXCR, storing one row per CDR3 protein. Of over a million distinct CDR3 sequences in the sample, approximately 25% were seen once. The sample also formed part of further work on T cells of mothers and their children.

The sample comprised blood. The receptors were sampled from a girl aged 2 to 9 in good health. The CDR3 runs from the conserved cysteine through the conserved F or W. A D gene is named only where the DNA matches it firmly. Size tells how often a clone was seen (once, few, many) or the class of an expanded clone, and some rows leave it out.

cdr3_aa: CASSQEADADNEQFF; cdr3_nt: TGCGCCAGCAGCCAAGAGGCGGATGCAGACAATGAGCAGTTCTTC; v_call: TRBV4-3; j_call: TRBJ2-1; d_call: -; clone_size: few
cdr3_aa: CASSLRGKVHEQYF; cdr3_nt: TGTGCCAGCAGCTTAAGAGGGAAAGTCCACGAGCAGTACTTC; v_call: TRBV11-3; j_call: TRBJ2-7; d_call: -; clone_size: few
cdr3_aa: CASRESNTEAFF; cdr3_nt: TGTGCCAGCAGAGAGTCGAACACTGAAGCTTTCTTT; v_call: TRBV2; j_call: TRBJ1-1; d_call: -; clone_size: once
cdr3_aa: CASSIYGVYEQYF; cdr3_nt: TGTGCCAGCAGCATCTATGGGGTCTACGAGCAGTACTTC; v_call: TRBV6-1; j_call: TRBJ2-7; d_call: -; clone_size: -
cdr3_aa: CASSLFGQGLNSPLHF; cdr3_nt: TGCGCCAGCAGCTTGTTTGGACAGGGCTTAAATTCACCCCTCCACTTT; v_call: TRBV5-1; j_call: TRBJ1-6; d_call: TRBD1; clone_size: few
cdr3_aa: CASSVGSGSAYEQYF; cdr3_nt: TGTGCCAGCAGCGTAGGGAGCGGTAGTGCCTACGAGCAGTACTTC; v_call: TRBV9; j_call: TRBJ2-7; d_call: -; clone_size: -
cdr3_aa: CSAAGRDGTEAFF; cdr3_nt: TGCAGCGCTGCTGGAAGGGATGGCACTGAAGCTTTCTTT; v_call: TRBV29-1; j_call: TRBJ1-1; d_call: -; clone_size: few
cdr3_aa: CASSFFSYNEQFF; cdr3_nt: TGCGCCAGCAGCTTTTTCTCCTACAATGAGCAGTTCTTC; v_call: TRBV11-2; j_call: TRBJ2-1; d_call: -; clone_size: -
cdr3_aa: CASSPLRDQGWETEAFF; cdr3_nt: TGCGCCAGCAGCCCACTCCGGGACCAAGGGTGGGAAACTGAAGCTTTCTTT; v_call: TRBV4-3; j_call: TRBJ1-1; d_call: -; clone_size: -
cdr3_aa: CSARMPGQGGNTIYF; cdr3_nt: TGCAGTGCTAGGATGCCTGGGCAGGGAGGAAACACCATATATTTT; v_call: TRBV20-1; j_call: TRBJ1-3; d_call: -; clone_size: few
cdr3_aa: CASSLASTHTEAFF; cdr3_nt: TGTGCCAGCAGCTTAGCGTCGACCCACACTGAAGCTTTCTTT; v_call: TRBV11-2; j_call: TRBJ1-1; d_call: -; clone_size: -
cdr3_aa: CASSQAPHSYEQYF; cdr3_nt: TGCGCCAGCAGCCAAGCGCCGCACTCCTACGAGCAGTACTTC; v_call: TRBV4-1; j_call: TRBJ2-7; d_call: -; clone_size: few
cdr3_aa: CASSSALTSGRGGEQFF; cdr3_nt: TGTGCCAGCAGCTCCGCACTGACTAGCGGGAGGGGGGGTGAGCAGTTCTTC; v_call: TRBV7-9; j_call: TRBJ2-1; d_call: TRBD2; clone_size: few
cdr3_aa: CASSPPDSHVLTF; cdr3_nt: TGTGCCAGCAGCCCTCCGGACAGCCACGTCCTGACTTTC; v_call: TRBV6-1; j_call: TRBJ2-6; d_call: -; clone_size: few
cdr3_aa: CATSEGGGLETQYF; cdr3_nt: TGTGCCACCAGTGAGGGGGGGGGCTTGGAGACCCAGTACTTC; v_call: TRBV24-1; j_call: TRBJ2-5; d_call: -; clone_size: few
cdr3_aa: CASSQVMKGPTEAFF; cdr3_nt: TGTGCCAGCAGCCAAGTGATGAAGGGTCCCACTGAAGCTTTCTTT; v_call: TRBV3-1; j_call: TRBJ1-1; d_call: -; clone_size: few
cdr3_aa: CASRSRGAEETQYF; cdr3_nt: TGTGCCAGCAGGAGTAGGGGGGCTGAGGAGACCCAGTACTTC; v_call: TRBV2; j_call: TRBJ2-5; d_call: -; clone_size: -
cdr3_aa: CSVEIASEAFF; cdr3_nt: TGCAGCGTTGAGATTGCCAGCGAAGCTTTCTTT; v_call: TRBV29-1; j_call: TRBJ1-1; d_call: -; clone_size: -
cdr3_aa: CASSPTGVMSPLHF; cdr3_nt: TGTGCCAGCTCTCCGACAGGGGTTATGTCACCCCTCCACTTT; v_call: TRBV25-1; j_call: TRBJ1-6; d_call: TRBD1; clone_size: few
cdr3_aa: CASSFETAYEQYF; cdr3_nt: TGTGCCAGCAGCTTTGAGACAGCCTACGAGCAGTACTTC; v_call: TRBV7-9; j_call: TRBJ2-7; d_call: -; clone_size: few
cdr3_aa: CSAKGSYEQYF; cdr3_nt: TGCAGTGCTAAGGGGAGCTACGAGCAGTACTTC; v_call: TRBV20-1; j_call: TRBJ2-7; d_call: -; clone_size: few
cdr3_aa: CASGGWSVIVETQYF; cdr3_nt: TGTGCCAGCGGGGGGTGGAGTGTAATTGTCGAGACCCAGTACTTC; v_call: TRBV6-6; j_call: TRBJ2-5; d_call: -; clone_size: few
cdr3_aa: CASSYTVQGSYNSPLHF; cdr3_nt: TGTGCCAGCAGTTACACTGTACAGGGCTCCTATAATTCACCCCTCCACTTT; v_call: TRBV6-5; j_call: TRBJ1-6; d_call: -; clone_size: few
cdr3_aa: CASSQDGVGGNNEQFF; cdr3_nt: TGTGCCAGCAGCCAAGATGGAGTGGGAGGGAACAATGAGCAGTTCTTC; v_call: TRBV3-1; j_call: TRBJ2-1; d_call: TRBD2; clone_size: few
cdr3_aa: CASSQDVRLAYDEQFF; cdr3_nt: TGTGCCAGCAGCCAAGACGTTAGACTAGCTTACGATGAGCAGTTCTTC; v_call: TRBV3-1; j_call: TRBJ2-1; d_call: TRBD2; clone_size: -
cdr3_aa: CASSPEVGNTEAFF; cdr3_nt: TGCGCCAGCAGCCCGGAGGTGGGAAACACTGAAGCTTTCTTT; v_call: TRBV5-1; j_call: TRBJ1-1; d_call: -; clone_size: few
cdr3_aa: CATSFARVDEQFF; cdr3_nt: TGTGCCACCTCGTTTGCCAGGGTTGATGAGCAGTTCTTC; v_call: TRBV6-6; j_call: TRBJ2-1; d_call: -; clone_size: -
cdr3_aa: CASSLIGTRETQYF; cdr3_nt: TGTGCCAGCAGCTTAATAGGCACCAGAGAGACCCAGTACTTC; v_call: TRBV7-2; j_call: TRBJ2-5; d_call: -; clone_size: few
cdr3_aa: CSARYRGDTGELFF; cdr3_nt: TGCAGTGCTAGATACAGGGGAGATACCGGGGAGCTGTTTTTT; v_call: TRBV20-1; j_call: TRBJ2-2; d_call: TRBD1; clone_size: -
cdr3_aa: CASSLAWLREGNSYNEQFF; cdr3_nt: TGTGCCAGCAGCTTAGCTTGGCTGCGGGAGGGGAATTCCTACAATGAGCAGTTCTTC; v_call: TRBV7-8; j_call: TRBJ2-1; d_call: TRBD2; clone_size: once
cdr3_aa: CASSSSSPGRETQYF; cdr3_nt: TGTGCCAGCAGTTCGTCCTCCCCGGGGCGGGAGACCCAGTACTTC; v_call: TRBV28; j_call: TRBJ2-5; d_call: -; clone_size: -
cdr3_aa: CASSYWTEYSYNEQFF; cdr3_nt: TGTGCCAGCAGTTACTGGACAGAGTACTCCTACAATGAGCAGTTCTTC; v_call: TRBV5-5; j_call: TRBJ2-1; d_call: -; clone_size: -
cdr3_aa: CASSDGPVYGYTF; cdr3_nt: TGTGCCAGCAGCGACGGACCCGTTTATGGCTACACCTTC; v_call: TRBV5-4; j_call: TRBJ1-2; d_call: -; clone_size: -
cdr3_aa: CSVDGNHEKLFF; cdr3_nt: TGCAGCGTTGACGGGAATCATGAAAAACTGTTTTTT; v_call: TRBV29-1; j_call: TRBJ1-4; d_call: -; clone_size: -
cdr3_aa: CASTPGQAKYEQYF; cdr3_nt: TGTGCCAGCACCCCCGGACAGGCGAAGTACGAGCAGTACTTC; v_call: TRBV7-2; j_call: TRBJ2-7; d_call: TRBD1; clone_size: few
cdr3_aa: CASSQDPRVDEQFF; cdr3_nt: TGCGCCAGCAGCCAAGATCCCAGGGTCGATGAGCAGTTCTTC; v_call: TRBV4-1; j_call: TRBJ2-1; d_call: -; clone_size: few
cdr3_aa: CASSQVGQGETQYF; cdr3_nt: TGTGCCAGCAGCCAAGTTGGGCAGGGAGAGACCCAGTACTTC; v_call: TRBV4-2; j_call: TRBJ2-5; d_call: -; clone_size: few
cdr3_aa: CASSSKDLLAKNIQYF; cdr3_nt: TGTGCCAGCAGCAGCAAAGACTTACTAGCCAAAAACATTCAGTACTTC; v_call: TRBV13; j_call: TRBJ2-4; d_call: -; clone_size: few
cdr3_aa: CASSLRTETGELFF; cdr3_nt: TGTGCCAGCAGCTTGCGGACGGAAACCGGGGAGCTGTTTTTT; v_call: TRBV7-8; j_call: TRBJ2-2; d_call: -; clone_size: few
cdr3_aa: CASEGVPHYNEQFF; cdr3_nt: TGTGCCAGCGAAGGGGTCCCACATTACAATGAGCAGTTCTTC; v_call: TRBV28; j_call: TRBJ2-1; d_call: -; clone_size: few
cdr3_aa: CATSDLQEGLYTF; cdr3_nt: TGTGCCACCAGTGATTTGCAGGAGGGCCTCTACACCTTC; v_call: TRBV24-1; j_call: TRBJ1-2; d_call: -; clone_size: few
cdr3_aa: CASTSGTGTYGQYF; cdr3_nt: TGTGCCAGCACCTCCGGGACAGGCACTTACGGGCAGTACTTC; v_call: TRBV28; j_call: TRBJ2-5; d_call: TRBD1; clone_size: few
cdr3_aa: CSAVERGKETQYF; cdr3_nt: TGCAGCGCTGTAGAGAGGGGGAAGGAGACCCAGTACTTC; v_call: TRBV29-1; j_call: TRBJ2-5; d_call: -; clone_size: few
cdr3_aa: CSVEASGAEQYF; cdr3_nt: TGCAGCGTTGAAGCCTCGGGCGCCGAGCAGTACTTC; v_call: TRBV29-1; j_call: TRBJ2-7; d_call: -; clone_size: -